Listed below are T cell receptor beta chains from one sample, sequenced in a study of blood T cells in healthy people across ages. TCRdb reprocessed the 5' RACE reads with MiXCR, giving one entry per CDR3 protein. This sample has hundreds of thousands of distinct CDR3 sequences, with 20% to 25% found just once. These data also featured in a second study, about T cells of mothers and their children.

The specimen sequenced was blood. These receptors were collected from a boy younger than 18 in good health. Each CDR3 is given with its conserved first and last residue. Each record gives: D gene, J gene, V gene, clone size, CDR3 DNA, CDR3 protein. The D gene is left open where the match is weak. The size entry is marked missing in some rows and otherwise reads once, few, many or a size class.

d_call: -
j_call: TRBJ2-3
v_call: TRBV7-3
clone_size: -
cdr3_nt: TGTGCCAGCAGCGTCGGCCCCCCGGTCACAGATACGCAGTATTTT
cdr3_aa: CASSVGPPVTDTQYF

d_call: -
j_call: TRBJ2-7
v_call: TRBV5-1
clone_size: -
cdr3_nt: TGCGCCAGCAGCTTCGACAGACAGGACTCCTACGAGCAGTACTTC
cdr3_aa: CASSFDRQDSYEQYF

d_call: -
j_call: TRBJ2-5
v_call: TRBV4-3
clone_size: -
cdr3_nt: TGCGCCAGCAGTCCGGGACCATTGGGAGAGACCCAGTACTTC
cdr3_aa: CASSPGPLGETQYF

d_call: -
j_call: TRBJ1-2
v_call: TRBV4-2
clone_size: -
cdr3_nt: TGTGCCAGCAGCCAAGACCCCAAACCTCGGAATGGCTACACCTTC
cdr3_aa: CASSQDPKPRNGYTF

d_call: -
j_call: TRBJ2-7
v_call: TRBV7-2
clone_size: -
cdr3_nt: TGTGCCAGCAGCTTAGAAACCCTCTTCTCCTACGAGCAGTACTTC
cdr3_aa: CASSLETLFSYEQYF

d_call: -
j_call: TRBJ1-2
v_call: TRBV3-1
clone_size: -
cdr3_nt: TGTGCCAGCAGCCGAGGCGGATTGGGATACGGCTACACCTTC
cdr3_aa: CASSRGGLGYGYTF

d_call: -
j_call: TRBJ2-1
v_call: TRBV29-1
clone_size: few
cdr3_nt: TGCAGCGACATGGATGGTTACAATGAGCAGTTCTTC
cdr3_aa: CSDMDGYNEQFF

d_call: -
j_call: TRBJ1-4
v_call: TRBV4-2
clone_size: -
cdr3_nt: TGTGCCAGCAGCCAAGATCGTACTAAAGGGCAGCTGAATGAAAAACTGTTTTTT
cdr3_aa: CASSQDRTKGQLNEKLFF

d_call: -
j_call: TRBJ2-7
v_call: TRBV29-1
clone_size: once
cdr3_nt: TGCAGCGTTGAATATTCTTGGACCTACGAGCAGTACTTC
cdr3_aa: CSVEYSWTYEQYF

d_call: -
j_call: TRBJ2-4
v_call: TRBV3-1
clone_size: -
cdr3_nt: TGTGCCAGCAGCCAAGGAACAGGGACCCGAAACATTCAGTACTTC
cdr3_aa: CASSQGTGTRNIQYF

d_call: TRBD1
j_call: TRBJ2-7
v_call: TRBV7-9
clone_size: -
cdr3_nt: TGTGCCAGCAGCTTCGCCCGGGGACAGGGTTACGAGCAGTACTTC
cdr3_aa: CASSFARGQGYEQYF

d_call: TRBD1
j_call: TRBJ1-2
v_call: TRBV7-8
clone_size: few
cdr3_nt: TGTGCCAGCAGCTTAGATGGCGGGACAGGGGGCATAGGCTACACCTTC
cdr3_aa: CASSLDGGTGGIGYTF

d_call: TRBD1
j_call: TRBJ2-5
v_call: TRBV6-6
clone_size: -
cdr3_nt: TGTGCCAGCAGGGGGACAGTCCCAGAGACCCAGTACTTC
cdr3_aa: CASRGTVPETQYF

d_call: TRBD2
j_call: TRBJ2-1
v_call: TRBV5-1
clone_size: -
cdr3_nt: TGCGCCAGCAGCTTGGACACTAGCGGGGTGGTTGAGCAGTTCTTC
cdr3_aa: CASSLDTSGVVEQFF

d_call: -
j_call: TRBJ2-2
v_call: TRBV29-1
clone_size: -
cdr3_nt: TGCAGCGTTGTCAAGGGGGCCGGGGAGCTGTTTTTT
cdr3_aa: CSVVKGAGELFF

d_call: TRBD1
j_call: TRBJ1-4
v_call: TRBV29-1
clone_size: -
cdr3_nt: TGCAGCGCCTTATACGGGACAGGAGGGGGGCGGCTGTTTTTT
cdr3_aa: CSALYGTGGGRLFF

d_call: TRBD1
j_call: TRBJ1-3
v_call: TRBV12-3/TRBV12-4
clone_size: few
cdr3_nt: TGTGCCAGCAGCCGGACAGGGTTCGAAGGAAACACCATATATTTT
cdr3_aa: CASSRTGFEGNTIYF

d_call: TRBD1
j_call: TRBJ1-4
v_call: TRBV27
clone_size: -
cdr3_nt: TGTGCCAGCAGCTCGGGACAGGGGACGGGAAAACTGTTTTTT
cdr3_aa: CASSSGQGTGKLFF

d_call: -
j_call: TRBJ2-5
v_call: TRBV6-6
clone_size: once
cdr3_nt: TGTGCCAGCAGTTACTTGGAAGGGGAGACCCAGTACTTC
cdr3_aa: CASSYLEGETQYF

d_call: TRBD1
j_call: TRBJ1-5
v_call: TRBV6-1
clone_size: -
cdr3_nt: TGTGCCAGCGGGACAGGGGATCAGCCCCAGCATTTT
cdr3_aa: CASGTGDQPQHF

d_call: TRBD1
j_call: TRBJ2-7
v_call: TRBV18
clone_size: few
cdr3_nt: TGTGCCAGTAACAGGGGTAACTCCTACGAGCAGTACTTC
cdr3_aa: CASNRGNSYEQYF

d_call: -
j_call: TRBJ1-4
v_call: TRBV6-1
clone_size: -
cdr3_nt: TGTGCCAGCAGTGACGGAACTGAAAAACTGTTTTTT
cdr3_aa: CASSDGTEKLFF

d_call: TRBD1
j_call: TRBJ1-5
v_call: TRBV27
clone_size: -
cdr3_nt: TGTGCCAGCAGTAAAAAAACAGGGGGCCAGCCCCAGCATTTT
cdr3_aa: CASSKKTGGQPQHF

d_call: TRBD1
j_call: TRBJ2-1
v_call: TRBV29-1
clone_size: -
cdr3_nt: TGCAGCGCGAGGACAGGTTTTGGAGAGCAGTTCTTC
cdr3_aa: CSARTGFGEQFF

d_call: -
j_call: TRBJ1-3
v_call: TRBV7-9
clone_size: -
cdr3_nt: TGTGCCAGCAGCTTCATTCGGAGGTCTGCCTTCCCTGGAAACACCATATATTTT
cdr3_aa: CASSFIRRSAFPGNTIYF

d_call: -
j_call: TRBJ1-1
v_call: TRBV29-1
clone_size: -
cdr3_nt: TGCAGCGTTTTCCTCACCCATCCACCCACAGATGAAGCTTTCTTT
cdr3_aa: CSVFLTHPPTDEAFF

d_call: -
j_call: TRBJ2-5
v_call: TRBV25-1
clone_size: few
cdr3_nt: TGTACCAGCAGTGAATATATGGGTGAGAGAGAGACCCAGTACTTC
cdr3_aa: CTSSEYMGERETQYF

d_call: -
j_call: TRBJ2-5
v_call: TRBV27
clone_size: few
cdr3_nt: TGTGCCGGCACCAGGGCGGGACCGAAAGAGACCCAGTACTTC
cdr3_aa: CAGTRAGPKETQYF

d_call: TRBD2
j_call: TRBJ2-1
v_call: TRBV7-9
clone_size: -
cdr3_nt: TGTGCCAGCAGCTTGGGCATGGCGGGGGGGGGTTACAATGAGCAGTTCTTC
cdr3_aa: CASSLGMAGGGYNEQFF

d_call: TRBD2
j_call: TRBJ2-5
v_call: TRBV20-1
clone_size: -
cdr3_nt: TGCAGTGCGGAGCACCTACTAGCGGGCCAAGAGACCCAGTACTTC
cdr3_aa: CSAEHLLAGQETQYF

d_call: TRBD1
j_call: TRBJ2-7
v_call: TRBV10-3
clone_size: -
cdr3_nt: TGTGCCATCAGTGAGTCCCAGGCCCTGGGACAGGGGGGCGAGCAGTACTTC
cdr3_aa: CAISESQALGQGGEQYF

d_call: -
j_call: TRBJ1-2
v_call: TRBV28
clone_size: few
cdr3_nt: TGTGCCAGCAGTTCCCCCACTTTTAAGATGGGCTACACCTTC
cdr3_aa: CASSSPTFKMGYTF

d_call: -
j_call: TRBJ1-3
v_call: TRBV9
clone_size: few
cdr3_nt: TGTGCCAGCAGCGTATCTCGCGGTGGTGGAAACACCATATATTTT
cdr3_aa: CASSVSRGGGNTIYF

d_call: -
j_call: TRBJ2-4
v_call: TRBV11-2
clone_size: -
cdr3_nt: TGTGCCAGCAGCTTAATACAGGGAGCCAAAAACATTCAGTACTTC
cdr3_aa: CASSLIQGAKNIQYF

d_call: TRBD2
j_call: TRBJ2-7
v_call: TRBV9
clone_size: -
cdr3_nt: TGTGCCAGCAGCACGACTAGCGGGGGGGCCGCCGAGCAGTACTTC
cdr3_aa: CASSTTSGGAAEQYF

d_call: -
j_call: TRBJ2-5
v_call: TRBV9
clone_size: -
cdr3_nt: TGTGCCAGCAGCGTAGGGGGGGGGGCTCAAGAGACCCAGTACTTC
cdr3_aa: CASSVGGGAQETQYF

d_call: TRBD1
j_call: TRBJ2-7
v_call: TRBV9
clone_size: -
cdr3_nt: TGTGCCAGCAGCGTAGGACAGGGGGGAACCTACGAGCAGTACTTC
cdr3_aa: CASSVGQGGTYEQYF

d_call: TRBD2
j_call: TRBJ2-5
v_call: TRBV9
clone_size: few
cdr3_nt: TGTGCCAGCAGCAGTGGGACTAGCGAGCAAGAGACCCAGTACTTC
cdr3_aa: CASSSGTSEQETQYF

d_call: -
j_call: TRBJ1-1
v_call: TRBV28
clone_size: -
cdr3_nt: TGTGCCAGTCGTCACAACACTGAAGCTTTCTTT
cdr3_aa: CASRHNTEAFF

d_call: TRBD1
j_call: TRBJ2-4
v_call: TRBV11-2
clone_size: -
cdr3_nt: TGTGCCAGCAGCTCCCATCCGACAGGGGGGATAGCCAAAAACATTCAGTACTTC
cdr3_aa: CASSSHPTGGIAKNIQYF

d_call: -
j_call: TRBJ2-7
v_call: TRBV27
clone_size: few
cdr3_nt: TGTGCCAGCAGTTGGGGATCGGGAGCCGAGCAGTACTTC
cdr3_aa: CASSWGSGAEQYF

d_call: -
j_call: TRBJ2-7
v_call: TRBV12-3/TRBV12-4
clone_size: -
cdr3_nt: TGTGCCAGCAGTTTCTTGGAGGGAAAAGGCGAGCAGTACTTC
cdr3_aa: CASSFLEGKGEQYF

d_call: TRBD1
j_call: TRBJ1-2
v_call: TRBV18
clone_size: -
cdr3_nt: TGTGCCAGCTCACCGCGACTCCCCGGGACAGGGGGGGATGGCTACACCTTC
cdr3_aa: CASSPRLPGTGGDGYTF

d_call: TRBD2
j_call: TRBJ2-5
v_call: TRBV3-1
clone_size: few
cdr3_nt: TGTCCCAGCAGCTCCGGACTAGCGGTCCAAGAGACCCAGTACTTC
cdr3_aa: CPSSSGLAVQETQYF

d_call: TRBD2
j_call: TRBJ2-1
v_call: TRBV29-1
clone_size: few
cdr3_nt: TGCAGCGTTGAAGGCCGAGGGCTAGCGGGGGTTAGTGAGCAGTTCTTC
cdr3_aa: CSVEGRGLAGVSEQFF

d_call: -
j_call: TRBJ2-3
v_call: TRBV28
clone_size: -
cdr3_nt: TGTGCCAGCAATTTGGTGAACGATGGCAGACTTAAAGACACAGATACGCAGTATTTT
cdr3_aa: CASNLVNDGRLKDTDTQYF

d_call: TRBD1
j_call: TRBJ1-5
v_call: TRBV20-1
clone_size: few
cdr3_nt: TGCAGTCCTAAATCGGACAGGCCTTATAGCAATCAGCCCCAGCATTTT
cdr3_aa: CSPKSDRPYSNQPQHF

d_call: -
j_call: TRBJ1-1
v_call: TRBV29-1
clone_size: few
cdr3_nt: TGCAGCGTGAGGGGCAGCCTTGAGTCTGAAGCTTTCTTT
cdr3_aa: CSVRGSLESEAFF

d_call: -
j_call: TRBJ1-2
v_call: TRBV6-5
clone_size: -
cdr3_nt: TGTGCCAGCAGTTACTCCAGCGGGCGATTGAAGGGAGCTAACTATGGCTACACCTTC
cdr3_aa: CASSYSSGRLKGANYGYTF

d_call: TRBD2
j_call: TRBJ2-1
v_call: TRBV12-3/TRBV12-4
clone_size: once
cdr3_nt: TGTGCCAGCAGTTTACTAGCGGGAGGCCATAGCTCCTACAATGAGCAGTTCTTC
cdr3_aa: CASSLLAGGHSSYNEQFF

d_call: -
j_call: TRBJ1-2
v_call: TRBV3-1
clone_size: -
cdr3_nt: TGTGCCAGCAGCCAATCCGAGGCTAACTATGGCTACACCTTC
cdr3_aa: CASSQSEANYGYTF

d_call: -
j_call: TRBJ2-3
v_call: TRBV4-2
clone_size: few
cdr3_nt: TGTGCCAGCAGCCAGGACATCCTTGGGGCAGATACGCAGTATTTT
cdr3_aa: CASSQDILGADTQYF

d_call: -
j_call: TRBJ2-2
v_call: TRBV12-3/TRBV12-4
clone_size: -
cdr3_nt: TGTGCCAGCAGGTCCTGGGTCACCGCGAACACCGGGGAGCTGTTTTTT
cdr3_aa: CASRSWVTANTGELFF

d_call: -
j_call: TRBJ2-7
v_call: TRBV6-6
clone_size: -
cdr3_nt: TGTGCCAGCAGGGTCAGGGGAGTTGGCTACGAGCAGTACTTC
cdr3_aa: CASRVRGVGYEQYF

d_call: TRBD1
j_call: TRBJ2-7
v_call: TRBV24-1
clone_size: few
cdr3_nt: TGTGCCACCAGTGACCACGGGACAGGGGACGAGCAGTACTTC
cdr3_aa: CATSDHGTGDEQYF